This is a list of T cell receptor beta chains from one sample in a study of T-cell reconstitution after alpha-beta-depleted transplantation in children. TCRdb re-called the PCR reads through MiXCR, storing one row per CDR3 protein. The table shows about 1,000,000 distinct CDR3 sequences, with 25% to 35% occurring only once. This specimen was PBMCs, mostly from graft donor cells, taken 360 days after TCRalphabeta/CD19-depleted stem cell transplant. The source is a boy in the first two years of life who had a stem cell transplant for SCID, so the T cells may come from the graft donor. CDR3s include the opening cysteine and the closing phenylalanine or tryptophan. The D gene is left open where the match is weak. Size is omitted from some rows. Given values are once, few, many or a class for expanded clones.

V gene,CDR3 length,clone size,D gene,J gene,CDR3 protein,CDR3 DNA
TRBV18,13,-,-,TRBJ1-2,CASSPGSGYGYTF,TGTGCCAGCTCACCAGGTTCAGGCTATGGCTACACCTTC
TRBV7-2,12,few,-,TRBJ1-1,CASSFQSGEAFF,TGTGCCAGCAGCTTTCAGTCCGGTGAAGCTTTCTTT
TRBV20-1,14,-,-,TRBJ1-6,CSAPLGPYNSPLHF,TGCAGTGCCCCATTGGGGCCGTATAATTCACCCCTCCACTTT
TRBV12-3/TRBV12-4,13,-,-,TRBJ2-5,CASRLELGGTQYF,TGTGCCAGCAGACTCGAACTAGGGGGGACCCAGTACTTC
TRBV6-2/TRBV6-3,16,-,-,TRBJ2-5,CASSYSPWRVQETQYF,TGTGCCAGCAGTTACTCCCCGTGGAGGGTTCAAGAGACCCAGTACTTC
TRBV20-1,14,few,-,TRBJ2-1,CSAEDWATYNEQFF,TGCAGTGCAGAAGACTGGGCCACCTACAATGAGCAGTTCTTC
TRBV20-1,13,-,TRBD1,TRBJ1-1,CSAQEGARTEAFF,TGCAGTGCTCAAGAGGGGGCACGCACTGAAGCTTTCTTT
TRBV3-1,16,-,-,TRBJ2-3,CASSQAANAGTDTQYF,TGTGCCAGCAGCCAAGCAGCCAATGCTGGCACAGATACGCAGTATTTT
TRBV10-3,12,-,-,TRBJ2-7,CAISEVRDEQYF,TGTGCCATCAGTGAGGTGAGGGACGAGCAGTACTTC
TRBV7-2,15,-,-,TRBJ2-5,CASSLGLTLQETQYF,TGTGCCAGCAGCTTAGGTTTGACTTTACAAGAGACCCAGTACTTC
TRBV10-3,13,few,-,TRBJ2-3,CAISEVGPDTQYF,TGTGCCATCTCAGAGGTTGGGCCAGATACGCAGTATTTT
TRBV12-3/TRBV12-4,17,few,TRBD1,TRBJ1-1,CASSLGTGGLMNTEAFF,TGTGCCAGCAGTTTAGGGACAGGGGGCTTAATGAACACTGAAGCTTTCTTT
TRBV7-7,16,few,TRBD2,TRBJ2-1,CASSLGPPGGGHEQFF,TGTGCCAGCAGCTTAGGACCACCGGGGGGTGGGCATGAGCAGTTCTTC
TRBV20-1,16,-,TRBD2,TRBJ2-5,CSATTGTSGTQETQYF,TGCAGTGCCACGACCGGGACTAGCGGAACGCAAGAGACCCAGTACTTC
TRBV20-1,15,-,TRBD1,TRBJ2-4,CSAPPGTGAKNIQYF,TGCAGTGCTCCCCCCGGGACAGGGGCCAAAAACATTCAGTACTTC
TRBV7-8,17,few,-,TRBJ2-2,CASSSIYTPLVEGELFF,TGTGCCAGCAGCTCGATCTATACCCCATTGGTCGAGGGGGAGCTGTTTTTT
TRBV5-5,15,-,-,TRBJ2-2,CASSFWQENTGELFF,TGTGCCAGCAGCTTTTGGCAGGAGAACACCGGGGAGCTGTTTTTT
TRBV20-1,15,-,-,TRBJ2-5,CSAKPPLSGQETQYF,TGCAGTGCCAAACCCCCGCTGAGCGGCCAAGAGACCCAGTACTTC
TRBV6-1,14,few,-,TRBJ2-7,CASSEARRLYEQYF,TGTGCCAGCAGTGAAGCGAGAAGGTTGTACGAGCAGTACTTC
TRBV19,13,-,-,TRBJ2-1,CASSTGLRNEQFF,TGTGCCAGTAGTACGGGATTGAGGAATGAGCAGTTCTTC
TRBV20-1,15,-,TRBD2,TRBJ2-1,CSALSPGGSYNEQFF,TGCAGTGCCCTGTCACCGGGGGGCTCCTACAATGAGCAGTTCTTC
TRBV11-3,15,few,TRBD2,TRBJ2-5,CASSIGLAGEETQYF,TGTGCCAGCAGCATCGGACTAGCGGGGGAAGAGACCCAGTACTTC
TRBV7-2,14,-,TRBD2,TRBJ2-5,CASSLMRGVETQYF,TGTGCCAGCAGCTTAATGCGGGGGGTTGAGACCCAGTACTTC
TRBV5-1,15,-,TRBD2,TRBJ2-1,CASSFGGNSYNEQFF,TGCGCCAGCAGCTTCGGGGGGAATAGTTACAATGAGCAGTTCTTC
TRBV6-5,14,few,-,TRBJ1-1,CASSYSRENTEAFF,TGTGCCAGCAGTTACTCACGGGAGAACACTGAAGCTTTCTTT
TRBV4-1,17,few,-,TRBJ2-3,CASSQDGIGGSTDTQYF,TGCGCCAGCAGCCAAGATGGGATTGGCGGCAGCACAGATACGCAGTATTTT
TRBV5-1,13,-,-,TRBJ2-1,CASSLAETRTRFF,TGCGCCAGCAGCTTGGCAGAGACCCGGACCCGCTTCTTC
TRBV4-3,15,few,TRBD2,TRBJ2-3,CASSPQEAGVNTQYF,TGCGCCAGCAGCCCCCAGGAAGCGGGGGTAAATACGCAGTATTTT
TRBV10-2,15,-,-,TRBJ2-6,CARDRTTSGANVLTF,TGCGCCAGGGACAGGACTACCTCTGGGGCCAACGTCCTGACTTTC
TRBV7-3,15,-,TRBD1,TRBJ2-1,CASSHSGTGDNEQFF,TGTGCCAGCAGTCATTCCGGGACAGGGGACAATGAGCAGTTCTTC
TRBV18,13,-,-,TRBJ1-2,CASSPTSARGYTF,TGTGCCAGCTCACCAACCTCAGCTCGGGGCTACACCTTC
TRBV3-1,15,-,-,TRBJ1-1,CASSQSRHVNTEAFF,TGTGCCAGCAGCCAAAGTCGGCATGTGAACACTGAAGCTTTCTTT
TRBV5-1,15,many,-,TRBJ2-6,CASSLTASGANVLTF,TGCGCCAGCAGCTTGACAGCCTCTGGGGCCAACGTCCTGACTTTC
TRBV6-1,15,few,TRBD1,TRBJ2-3,CASSRQGEGTDTQYF,TGTGCCAGCAGTCGACAGGGGGAGGGCACAGATACGCAGTATTTT
TRBV6-5,11,-,-,TRBJ1-3,CASRSTGSIYF,TGTGCCAGCAGATCGACAGGCAGCATATATTTT
TRBV28,14,-,-,TRBJ2-1,CASTLDREGGEQFF,TGTGCCAGCACCCTCGACAGGGAGGGGGGTGAGCAGTTCTTC
TRBV27,13,-,-,TRBJ2-1,CATRRWEYNEQFF,TGTGCCACCAGACGCTGGGAGTACAATGAGCAGTTCTTC
TRBV5-1,13,few,-,TRBJ2-3,CASRPGAGDTQYF,TGCGCCAGCAGACCGGGGGCCGGAGATACGCAGTATTTT
TRBV6-5,13,-,-,TRBJ1-6,CASSYSISSPLHF,TGTGCCAGCAGTTACTCGATTTCTTCACCCCTCCACTTT
TRBV28,14,few,-,TRBJ2-7,CASSFLGKFNEQYF,TGTGCCAGCAGTTTTTTGGGCAAATTTAACGAGCAGTACTTC
TRBV20-1,14,-,TRBD2,TRBJ2-2,CSASRLAGSGELFF,TGCAGTGCTAGTAGGCTAGCGGGGTCCGGGGAGCTGTTTTTT
TRBV5-6,16,-,TRBD2,TRBJ2-1,CASSWRTSGSYNEQFF,TGTGCCAGCAGCTGGAGGACTAGCGGGTCTTACAATGAGCAGTTCTTC
TRBV29-1,14,-,-,TRBJ2-7,CSVHNGDSPAVQYF,TGCAGCGTTCATAACGGGGATAGCCCGGCGGTGCAGTACTTC
TRBV29-1,13,-,TRBD1,TRBJ1-1,CSARQGRDTEAFF,TGCAGCGCCAGACAGGGGCGGGACACTGAAGCTTTCTTT
TRBV14,13,-,-,TRBJ1-2,CASSLFQGYGYTF,TGTGCCAGCAGCCTTTTCCAAGGGTATGGCTACACCTTC
TRBV28,16,-,-,TRBJ2-1,CASSLWFVGLDNEQFF,TGTGCCAGCAGTTTATGGTTCGTCGGCCTAGACAATGAGCAGTTCTTC
TRBV5-5,15,-,-,TRBJ1-4,CASSERQTTNEKLFF,TGTGCCAGCAGCGAACGACAGACAACTAATGAAAAACTGTTTTTT
TRBV29-1,13,-,-,TRBJ2-5,CSVGGGASETQYF,TGCAGCGTTGGTGGGGGGGCGTCAGAGACCCAGTACTTC
TRBV5-1,15,few,-,TRBJ2-7,CASSFDGQFLAEQYF,TGCGCCAGCAGCTTTGATGGCCAGTTCCTAGCCGAGCAGTACTTC
TRBV5-1,16,few,-,TRBJ2-3,CASSTMPPRSADTQYF,TGCGCCAGCAGCACCATGCCGCCCCGTTCTGCAGATACGCAGTATTTT
TRBV11-2,15,-,TRBD1,TRBJ2-3,CASSWKQGFGDTQYF,TGTGCCAGCAGCTGGAAACAGGGGTTCGGAGATACGCAGTATTTT
TRBV28,16,-,TRBD2,TRBJ2-3,CASRPIRGGQIDTQYF,TGTGCCAGCAGGCCGATTCGGGGGGGCCAAATAGATACGCAGTATTTT
TRBV9,15,-,-,TRBJ2-3,CASSVETQFGDTQYF,TGTGCCAGCAGCGTAGAAACCCAGTTTGGAGATACGCAGTATTTT
TRBV6-2/TRBV6-3,15,-,-,TRBJ2-3,CASSYDAGSWDTQYF,TGTGCCAGCAGTTACGATGCTGGCTCCTGGGATACGCAGTATTTT
TRBV14,14,few,TRBD1,TRBJ1-1,CASRPGQPNTEAFF,TGTGCCAGCAGACCGGGACAGCCGAACACTGAAGCTTTCTTT
TRBV20-1,16,-,-,TRBJ1-2,CSARWWADSSNYGYTF,TGCAGTGCTAGATGGTGGGCCGACAGCTCCAATTATGGCTACACCTTC
TRBV4-1,14,-,TRBD1,TRBJ2-5,CASRPIGQGETQYF,TGCGCCAGCAGACCGATTGGACAGGGGGAGACCCAGTACTTC